Presented here are 5 T cell receptor beta chains from one specimen sequenced in a study of OX40 agonist ivuxolimab in advanced cancers. Library generation was performed with the immunoSEQ multiplex PCR assay. TCRdb provides this immuneACCESS table in a form limited to in-frame rearrangements. Some clones are lacking; in checked studies, under half of them reflect an unresolved V gene, and why the rest are absent is not known. For this sample there are about 73,000 clones; around 80% appear just once. The biggest ten clones account for approximately 2.4% of the sample. Sequences were derived from CD4+ or CD8+ T cells sorted from blood, sampled in a trial of the OX40 agonist ivuxolimab. The origin of the receptors is an adult with an advanced solid tumor such as melanoma, head and neck, liver or kidney cancer.

The rearrangement links TRBV4-3 to TRBJ1-2, with D perhaps TRBD1 (6 bases). CDR3 length equals 13 residues. Between the trimmed V and J ends, which lost 0 bases and 8 bases, there was a span of 10 bases. Looked up from germline, CDR1 is LGHNA and CDR2 is YSLEER. In nucleotides, the CDR3 is TGCGCCAGCAGCCAAGATGGGGGCCGCGGCTACACCTTC. Translated, it gives CASSQDGGRGYTF.

The chain recombines TRBV9 with TRBJ2-5, with TRBD2 identical over 11 bases. Germline lookup yields CDR1 SGDLS and CDR2 YYNGEE. The CDR3 has 17 residues. V lost 0 bases to trimming and J lost 5 bases; unmatched junction nucleotides: 9. CDR3 sequence (DNA): TGTGCCAGCAGCGTAGGGGCGACTAGCGGGGTGGGGGAGACCCAGTACTTC. This gives the protein CASSVGATSGVGETQYF. Complete variable domain (other parts from reference TRBV9 and TRBJ2-5): DSGVTQTPKHLITATGQRVTLRCSPRSGDLSVYWYQQSLDQGLQFLIQYYNGEERAKGNILERFSAQQFPDLHSELNLSSLELGDSALYFCASSVGATSGVGETQYFGPGTRLLVL.

The chain couples TRBV27 to TRBJ2-1; 9 bases align to TRBD2. Germline trimming cut 6 bases from V and 4 bases from J; bases unmatched to any gene: 7. The length of the CDR3 is 15 residues. Germline-derived CDR1 and CDR2 are MNHEY and SMNVEV (reference sequence). CDR3 DNA: TGTGCCAGCAGCCCTCTAGCGGGAAATTACAATGAGCAGTTCTTC. Protein sequence: CASSPLAGNYNEQFF.

The rearrangement links TRBV2 to TRBJ2-2, with 7 nucleotides matching TRBD2. The CDR3 contains 16 residues. Looked up from germline, CDR1 is SNHLY and CDR2 is FYNNEI. J lost 4 bases, V lost 0 bases, and 5 bases had no gene match. The CDR3 spells CASSEAGGSPTGELFF. DNA for the CDR3: TGTGCCAGCAGTGAAGCGGGCGGGAGCCCCACCGGGGAGCTGTTTTTT.

The rearrangement uses TRBV27 and TRBJ1-1; a weak D match, TRBD1 (6 bases). Germline V gene sequence: CDR1 MNHEY, CDR2 SMNVEV (reference sequence). Trimming cost V 2 bases and J 4 bases, with 14 bases left between them. The CDR3 has 15 amino acids. CDR3 nucleotide sequence: TGTGCCAGCAGTTTAAGGGGGGGCTCGGGCACTGAAGCTTTCTTT. It codes for CASSLRGGSGTEAFF.